These 10 T cell receptor beta chains were all obtained from the same sample, sequenced in a study of shared clonotypes between healthy human individuals. Measured with immunoSEQ multiplex PCR; TCRdb has only the in-frame clones, and not every one. The sample lists around 2.5 million clones, 90% to 95% seen once, with around 0.4% in the top ten. The specimen sequenced was naive CD4+ T cells from PBMCs. The subset here: CD45RA+ positively selected. The receptors derive from a man aged 18 to 30 in good health. Some clones in this sample may be carry-over from other donors' samples.

CDR3 region: CSVETEAKNIQYF. Here the CDR3 DNA reads TGCAGCGTTGAAACTGAAGCCAAAAACATTCAGTACTTC. The gene calls are TRBV29-1 and TRBJ2-4; D gene ambiguous. Germline V gene sequence: CDR1 SQVTM, CDR2 ANQGSEA. V lost 2 bases, J lost 0 bases, and 5 bases lay in between. The CDR3 sequence is 13 residues long.

V gene TRBV15 combines with J gene TRBJ1-1, with D perhaps TRBD1 (5 bases). The CDR3 is 15 residues long. CDR1 is LNHNV, CDR2 YYDKDF, per germline (reference sequence). The germline V and J ends were trimmed by 0 bases and 0 bases, with 8 bases remaining between them. CDR3 nucleotide sequence: TGTGCCACCAGCAGAGATGGGGCGGTGAACACTGAAGCTTTCTTT. Translating it yields CATSRDGAVNTEAFF.

J is TRBJ1-3 and V is TRBV5-4; D perhaps matches TRBD1 (6 bases). Per the germline V gene, CDR1 is SGHNT and CDR2 is YYREEE (reference sequence). The CDR3 is 14 amino acids. V lost 0 bases and J lost 3, with 7 bases in between. CDR3 sequence (DNA): TGTGCCAGCAGCTTGGCAGGGGATGGAAACACCATATATTTT. Its protein is CASSLAGDGNTIYF.

The V gene is TRBV19, the J gene TRBJ2-5, with D perhaps given as TRBD1 or TRBD2 (5 bases each). Deletions cut 6 bases from V and 4 bases from J, with 9 bases between. The CDR3 has 12 residues. Germline V gene sequence: CDR1 LNHDA, CDR2 SQIVND (reference sequence). The CDR3 spells CASRAGAETQYF. The CDR3 DNA follows: TGTGCCAGTAGGGCCGGGGCAGAGACCCAGTACTTC.

This chain joins TRBV5-6 and TRBJ2-5, with 8 bases aligning to TRBD1. The J call may be in error: the DNA end matches TRBJ2-7 better. Germline CDR1 and CDR2: SGHDT and YYEEEE. The CDR3 has 16 amino acids. CDR3 bases: TGTGCCAGCAGCTTGACCGGGACAGGTCCTTCCTACGAGCAGTACTTC. Translated: CASSLTGTGPSYEQYF.

This clone turned up a few times. V is TRBV2 and J is TRBJ2-7, with D perhaps matching TRBD1 or TRBD2 (5 bases each). The CDR3 is 12 residues long. The germline V gene encodes CDR1 SNHLY and CDR2 FYNNEI. V lost 8 bases and J 1 base, leaving 9 bases between the germline ends. CDR3 DNA: TGTGCCAGCGGGACGTATTCCTACGAGCAGTACTTC. It codes for CASGTYSYEQYF.

The chain couples TRBV28 to TRBJ1-5, with a tentative D call TRBD1 (5 bases). CDR1 MDHEN and CDR2 SYDVKM come from the germline V gene. The CDR3 runs 19 residues. The ends were cut back, 1 base at V and 1 base at J, with 20 bases in the middle. CDR3: CASSLSRWGVPVSNQPQHF. CDR3 DNA: TGTGCCAGCAGTTTATCCCGGTGGGGGGTCCCGGTGAGCAATCAGCCCCAGCATTTT.

This chain joins TRBV5-4 and TRBJ2-3; no reliable D call. Germline V CDR1 and CDR2: SGHNT, YYREEE (reference sequence). The CDR3 contains 15 residues. Trimming removed 3 bases from V and 4 bases from J, with 15 bases in between. The CDR3 coding sequence is TGTGCCAGCAGCTCGCCAGGAAAGAGACCAGATACGCAGTATTTT. It translates to CASSSPGKRPDTQYF.

The V gene is TRBV19, the J gene TRBJ1-2; 9 nucleotides align to TRBD1. CDR1 LNHDA and CDR2 SQIVND come from the germline V gene (reference sequence). This CDR3 spans 15 amino acids. V dropped 6 bases and J dropped 5; count of bases not matched to a gene: 10. The CDR3 region has the DNA TGTGCCAGTAGCGAACGCGGGACAGGGTTATATGGCTACACCTTC. Its translation is CASSERGTGLYGYTF.

This sequence joins TRBV9 and TRBJ1-5, with D tentatively TRBD1 (5 bases). The CDR3 is 15 amino acids. V was pared by 0 bases and J by 7 bases, with 14 bases between. Germline V gives CDR1 SGDLS, CDR2 YYNGEE. CDR3 residues: CASSVGRGSGQPQHF. The DNA of the CDR3 is TGTGCCAGCAGCGTAGGAAGGGGTTCGGGACAGCCCCAGCATTTT. The full variable domain, with the rest looked up from reference TRBV9 and TRBJ1-5, is DSGVTQTPKHLITATGQRVTLRCSPRSGDLSVYWYQQSLDQGLQFLIQYYNGEERAKGNILERFSAQQFPDLHSELNLSSLELGDSALYFCASSVGRGSGQPQHFGDGTRLSIL.